Listed below are T cell receptor beta chains from one sample, sequenced in a study of blood T cell repertoires in COVID-19. Method: immunoSEQ multiplex PCR; TCRdb's copy keeps in-frame clones and lacks some. Of 350,000 or so clones listed, around four fifths were seen once; the top ten hold around 3%. The sample comprised peripheral blood. These receptors all come from a man between 25 and 39 years old with active or convalescent COVID-19. Both conserved end residues are part of each CDR3. Fields, in order: J gene, D gene, V gene, clone size, CDR3 DNA, CDR3 protein. The D gene is left open where the match is weak. Clone size, where shown, is once, few, many, or a class for clones that have expanded.

TRBJ2-1 TRBD2 TRBV13 - TGTGCCAGCAGCCCGGGACTAGCGTATGAGCAGTTCTTC CASSPGLAYEQFF
TRBJ1-1 - TRBV6-5 - TGTGCCAGCAGTTACTCTACAGTCGTGAACACTGAAGCTTTCTTT CASSYSTVVNTEAFF
TRBJ1-1 - TRBV7-9 - TGTGCCAGCAGCCGGGTGGGTCAAGACACTGAAGCTTTCTTT CASSRVGQDTEAFF
TRBJ2-1 TRBD1 TRBV15 few TGTGCCACCAGCAGAGATCCACAGGGGGCCTACAATGAGCAGTTCTTC CATSRDPQGAYNEQFF
TRBJ2-1 TRBD2 TRBV29-1 - TGCAGCGTTGATATAGCGGGAGTCGGCGATGAGCAGTTCTTC CSVDIAGVGDEQFF
TRBJ2-4 TRBD1 TRBV29-1 - TGCAGCGCGAGGGACAGCAAAAACATTCAGTACTTC CSARDSKNIQYF
TRBJ2-7 - TRBV30 - TGTGCCTGGACCTCCGGAGCGGCTTCCTACGAGCAGTACTTC CAWTSGAASYEQYF
TRBJ1-1 - TRBV30 few TGTGCCTGGAGTGTGGGGGGTGGGACTGAAGCTTTCTTT CAWSVGGGTEAFF
TRBJ1-3 - TRBV2 - TGTGCCAGCAGTGGGCAGGGGCGAGGTGCAGCAGGAAACACCATATATTTT CASSGQGRGAAGNTIYF
TRBJ2-1 TRBD1 TRBV3-1/TRBV3-2 - TGTGCCAGCACCTCAGGGGGAACCCGCGTTGGTAATGAGCAGTTCTTC CASTSGGTRVGNEQFF
TRBJ1-3 - TRBV11-2 - TGTGCCAGCAGCTTCATCGCGGGCCCCCAGACTGGAAACACCATATATTTT CASSFIAGPQTGNTIYF
TRBJ2-2 TRBD2 TRBV7-3 - TGTGCCAGCAGCTTAATTGGGACTAGCCGTAACACCGGGGAGCTGTTTTTT CASSLIGTSRNTGELFF
TRBJ2-4 - TRBV12-3/TRBV12-4 - TGTGCCAGCAGTTTAACTGCGGAAAACATTCAGTACTTC CASSLTAENIQYF
TRBJ1-1 TRBD1 TRBV6-4 few TGTGCCAGCAGTACCGGGACAGGGGGCACTGAAGCTTTCTTT CASSTGTGGTEAFF